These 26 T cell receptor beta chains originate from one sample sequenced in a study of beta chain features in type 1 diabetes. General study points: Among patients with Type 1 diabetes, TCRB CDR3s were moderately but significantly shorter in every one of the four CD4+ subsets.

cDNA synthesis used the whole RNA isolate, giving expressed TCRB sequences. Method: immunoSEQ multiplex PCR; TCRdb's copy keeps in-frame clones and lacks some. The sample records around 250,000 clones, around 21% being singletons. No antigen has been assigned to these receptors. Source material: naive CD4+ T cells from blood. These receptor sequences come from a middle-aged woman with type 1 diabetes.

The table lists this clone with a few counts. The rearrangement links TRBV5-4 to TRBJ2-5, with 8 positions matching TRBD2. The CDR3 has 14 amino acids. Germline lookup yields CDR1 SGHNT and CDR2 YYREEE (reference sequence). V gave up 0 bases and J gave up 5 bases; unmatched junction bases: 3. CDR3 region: CASSLVGTRETQYF. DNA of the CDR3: TGTGCCAGCAGCTTGGTGGGGACTAGGGAGACCCAGTACTTC.

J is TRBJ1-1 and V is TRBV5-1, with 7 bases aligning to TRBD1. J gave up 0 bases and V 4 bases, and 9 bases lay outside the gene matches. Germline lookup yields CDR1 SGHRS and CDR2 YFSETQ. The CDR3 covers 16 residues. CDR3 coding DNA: TGCGCCAGCAGCGTAGGGACAGTAGTCATGAACACTGAAGCTTTCTTT. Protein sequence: CASSVGTVVMNTEAFF.

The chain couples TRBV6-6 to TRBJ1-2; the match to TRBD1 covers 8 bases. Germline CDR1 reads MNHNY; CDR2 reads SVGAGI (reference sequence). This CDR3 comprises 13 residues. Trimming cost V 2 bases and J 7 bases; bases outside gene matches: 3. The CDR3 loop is CASSYTDRGGYTF. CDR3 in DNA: TGTGCCAGCAGTTACACAGACAGGGGTGGCTACACCTTC.

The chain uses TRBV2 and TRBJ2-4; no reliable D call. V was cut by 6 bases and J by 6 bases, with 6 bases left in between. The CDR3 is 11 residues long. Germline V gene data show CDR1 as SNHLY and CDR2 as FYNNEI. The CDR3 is CASRELNIQYF. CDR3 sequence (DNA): TGTGCCAGCAGGGAACTAAACATTCAGTACTTC.

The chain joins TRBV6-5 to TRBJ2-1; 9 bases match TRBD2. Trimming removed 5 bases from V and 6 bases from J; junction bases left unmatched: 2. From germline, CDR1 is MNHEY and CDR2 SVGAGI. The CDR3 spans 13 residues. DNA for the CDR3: TGTGCCAGCAGTCGGACTAGCGTCAATGAGCAGTTCTTC. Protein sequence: CASSRTSVNEQFF.

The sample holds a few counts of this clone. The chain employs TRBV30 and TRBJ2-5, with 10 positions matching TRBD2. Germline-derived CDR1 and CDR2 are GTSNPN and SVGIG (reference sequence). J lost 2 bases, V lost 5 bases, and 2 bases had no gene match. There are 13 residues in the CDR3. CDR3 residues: CAWGTSAQETQYF. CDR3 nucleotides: TGTGCCTGGGGGACTAGCGCGCAAGAGACCCAGTACTTC.

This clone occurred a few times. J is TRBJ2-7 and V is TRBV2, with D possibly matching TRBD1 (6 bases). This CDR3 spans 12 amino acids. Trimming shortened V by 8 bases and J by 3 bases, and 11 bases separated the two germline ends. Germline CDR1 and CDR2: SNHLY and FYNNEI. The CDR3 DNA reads TGTGCCAGCGCCCGGGACAACTACGAGCAGTACTTC. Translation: CASARDNYEQYF.

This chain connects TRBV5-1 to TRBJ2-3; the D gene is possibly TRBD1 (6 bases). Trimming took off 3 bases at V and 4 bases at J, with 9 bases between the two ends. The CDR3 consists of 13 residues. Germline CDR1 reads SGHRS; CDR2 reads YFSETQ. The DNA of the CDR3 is TGCGCCAGCAGCTCACAGGGACCAGATACGCAGTATTTT. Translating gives CASSSQGPDTQYF.

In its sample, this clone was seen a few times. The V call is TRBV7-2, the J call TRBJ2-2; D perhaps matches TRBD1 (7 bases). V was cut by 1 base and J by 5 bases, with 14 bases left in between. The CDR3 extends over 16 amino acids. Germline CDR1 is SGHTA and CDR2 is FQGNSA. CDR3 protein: CASSLETGRRTGELFF. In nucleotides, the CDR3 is TGTGCCAGCAGCTTAGAGACAGGGAGGAGGACCGGGGAGCTGTTTTTT. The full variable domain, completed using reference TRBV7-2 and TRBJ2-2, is GAGVSQSPSNKVTEKGKDVELRCDPISGHTALYWYRQSLGQGLEFLIYFQGNSAPDKSGLPSDRFSAERTGGSVSTLTIQRTQQEDSAVYLCASSLETGRRTGELFFGEGSRLTVL.

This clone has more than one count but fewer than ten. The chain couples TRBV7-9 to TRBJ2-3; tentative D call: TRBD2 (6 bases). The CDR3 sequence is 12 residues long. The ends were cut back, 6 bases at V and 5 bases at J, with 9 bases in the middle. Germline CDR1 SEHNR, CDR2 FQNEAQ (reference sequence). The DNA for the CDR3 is TGTGCCAGCAGGGAGGGAAGAGATACGCAGTATTTT. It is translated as CASREGRDTQYF.

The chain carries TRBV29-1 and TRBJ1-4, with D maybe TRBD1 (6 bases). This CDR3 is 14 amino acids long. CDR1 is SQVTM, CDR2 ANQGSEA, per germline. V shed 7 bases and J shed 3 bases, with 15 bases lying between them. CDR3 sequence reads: CSGAGGQANEKLFF. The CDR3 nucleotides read TGCAGCGGGGCTGGGGGCCAGGCTAATGAAAAACTGTTTTTT.

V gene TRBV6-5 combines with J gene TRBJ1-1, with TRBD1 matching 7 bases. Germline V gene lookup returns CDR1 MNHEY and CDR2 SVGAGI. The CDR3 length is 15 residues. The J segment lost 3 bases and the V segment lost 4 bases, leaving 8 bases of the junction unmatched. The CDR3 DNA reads TGTGCCAGCAGTTGGGAAGGGGGCACCCACACTGAAGCTTTCTTT. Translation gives CASSWEGGTHTEAFF.

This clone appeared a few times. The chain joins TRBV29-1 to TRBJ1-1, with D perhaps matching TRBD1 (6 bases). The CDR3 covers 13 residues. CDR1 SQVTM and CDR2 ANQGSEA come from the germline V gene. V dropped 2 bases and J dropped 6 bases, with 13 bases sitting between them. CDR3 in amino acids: CSVETGIAAEAFF. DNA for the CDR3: TGCAGCGTTGAAACAGGGATCGCGGCTGAAGCTTTCTTT.

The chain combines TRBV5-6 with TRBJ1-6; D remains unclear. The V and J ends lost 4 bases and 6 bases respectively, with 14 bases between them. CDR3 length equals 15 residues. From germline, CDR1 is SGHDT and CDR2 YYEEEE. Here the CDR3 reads CASSGPGIRNSPLHF. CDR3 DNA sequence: TGTGCCAGCAGCGGACCCGGGATACGTAATTCACCCCTCCACTTT.

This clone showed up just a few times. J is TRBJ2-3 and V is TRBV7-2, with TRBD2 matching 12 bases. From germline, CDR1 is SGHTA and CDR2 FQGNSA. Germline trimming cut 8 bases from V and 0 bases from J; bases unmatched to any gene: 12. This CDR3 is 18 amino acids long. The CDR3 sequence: CASGDPLAGGASTDTQYF. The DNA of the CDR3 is TGTGCCAGCGGCGACCCACTAGCGGGGGGCGCTAGCACAGATACGCAGTATTTT.

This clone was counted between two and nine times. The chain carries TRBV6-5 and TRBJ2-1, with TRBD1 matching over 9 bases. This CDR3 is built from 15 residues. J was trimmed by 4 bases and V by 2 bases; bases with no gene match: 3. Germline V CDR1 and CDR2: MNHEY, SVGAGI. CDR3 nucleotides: TGTGCCAGCAGTTACACAGGGGGCAAGTACAATGAGCAGTTCTTC. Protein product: CASSYTGGKYNEQFF.

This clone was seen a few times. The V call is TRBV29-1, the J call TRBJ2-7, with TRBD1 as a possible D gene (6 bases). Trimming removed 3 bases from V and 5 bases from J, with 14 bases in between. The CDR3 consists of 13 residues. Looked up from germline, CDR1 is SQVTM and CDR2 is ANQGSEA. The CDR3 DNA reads TGCAGCGTTGAGGGACACCTCGGCAACGAGCAGTACTTC. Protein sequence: CSVEGHLGNEQYF.

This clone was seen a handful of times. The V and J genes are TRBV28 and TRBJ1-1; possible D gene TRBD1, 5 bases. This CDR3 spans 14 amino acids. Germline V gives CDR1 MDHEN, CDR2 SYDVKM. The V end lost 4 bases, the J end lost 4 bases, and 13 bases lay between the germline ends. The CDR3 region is CASSSPSGPTEAFF. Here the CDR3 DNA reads TGTGCCAGCAGTTCCCCCTCAGGGCCCACTGAAGCTTTCTTT.

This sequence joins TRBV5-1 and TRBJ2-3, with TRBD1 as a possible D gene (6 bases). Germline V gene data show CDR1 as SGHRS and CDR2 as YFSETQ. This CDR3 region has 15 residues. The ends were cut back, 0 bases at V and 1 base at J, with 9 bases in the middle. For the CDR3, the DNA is TGCGCCAGCAGCTTGGCCGCAGGGGGCACAGATACGCAGTATTTT. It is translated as CASSLAAGGTDTQYF.

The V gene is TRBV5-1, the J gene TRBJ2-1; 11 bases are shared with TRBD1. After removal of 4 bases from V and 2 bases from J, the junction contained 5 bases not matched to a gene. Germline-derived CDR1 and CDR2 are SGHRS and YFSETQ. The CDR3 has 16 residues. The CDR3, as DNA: TGCGCCAGCAGCAGCGGACAGGGGGCCCCCTACAATGAGCAGTTCTTC. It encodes CASSSGQGAPYNEQFF. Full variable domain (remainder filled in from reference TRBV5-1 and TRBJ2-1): KAGVTQTPRYLIKTRGQQVTLSCSPISGHRSVSWYQQTPGQGLQFLFEYFSETQRNKGNFPGRFSGRQFSNSRSEMNVSTLELGDSALYLCASSSGQGAPYNEQFFGPGTRLTVL.

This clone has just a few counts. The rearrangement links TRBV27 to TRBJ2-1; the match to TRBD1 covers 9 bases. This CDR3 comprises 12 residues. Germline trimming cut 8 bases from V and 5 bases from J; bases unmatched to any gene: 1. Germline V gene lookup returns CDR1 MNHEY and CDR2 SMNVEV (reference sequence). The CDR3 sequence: CASGTGHNEQFF. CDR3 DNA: TGTGCCAGCGGGACAGGGCACAATGAGCAGTTCTTC.

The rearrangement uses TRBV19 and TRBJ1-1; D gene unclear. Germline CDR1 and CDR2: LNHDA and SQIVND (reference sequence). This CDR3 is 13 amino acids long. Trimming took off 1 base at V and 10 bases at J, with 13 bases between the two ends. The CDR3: CASSIGHRPGAFF. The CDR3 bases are TGTGCCAGTAGTATAGGACACCGACCAGGAGCTTTCTTT.

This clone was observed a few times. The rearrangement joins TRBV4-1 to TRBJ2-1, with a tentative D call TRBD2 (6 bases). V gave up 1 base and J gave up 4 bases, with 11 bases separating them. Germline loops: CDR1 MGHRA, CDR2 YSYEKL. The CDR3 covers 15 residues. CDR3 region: CASSQVAGTYNEQFF. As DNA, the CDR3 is TGCGCCAGCAGCCAAGTTGCGGGGACTTACAATGAGCAGTTCTTC.

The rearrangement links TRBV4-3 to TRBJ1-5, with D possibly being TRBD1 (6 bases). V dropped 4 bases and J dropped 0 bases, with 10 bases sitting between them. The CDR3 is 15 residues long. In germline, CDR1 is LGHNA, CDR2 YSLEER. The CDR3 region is CASSLYRDSNQPQHF. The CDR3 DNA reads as TGCGCCAGCAGCCTTTACAGGGATAGCAATCAGCCCCAGCATTTT.

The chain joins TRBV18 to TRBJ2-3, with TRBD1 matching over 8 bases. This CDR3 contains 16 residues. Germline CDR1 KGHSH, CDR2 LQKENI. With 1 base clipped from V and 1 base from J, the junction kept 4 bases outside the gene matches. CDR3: CASSPRGQVGTDTQYF. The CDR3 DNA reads TGTGCCAGCTCACCACGGGGACAGGTTGGCACAGATACGCAGTATTTT.

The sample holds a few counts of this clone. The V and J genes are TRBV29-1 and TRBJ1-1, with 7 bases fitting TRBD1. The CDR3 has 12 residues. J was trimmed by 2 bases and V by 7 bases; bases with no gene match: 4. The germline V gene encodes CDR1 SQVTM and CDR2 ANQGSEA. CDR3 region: CSDRQGNTEAFF. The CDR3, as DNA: TGCAGCGACAGACAGGGAAACACTGAAGCTTTCTTT.